This TCR beta chain is from a study of T cell repertoires in cytomegalovirus infection. On the study more broadly: Epitope selection comprised recently identified HLA-C-restricted CMV epitopes and well-studied HLA-B-restricted CMV epitopes. Shared public TCR beta signatures pointed to both CMV infection and a matching HLA type. Study-level results: There were HLA-C-restricted CMV-specific TCR beta clonotypes dominating the ex vivo response.

On this clonotype itself: Its target is not known.

A single record per CDR3 protein comes from TCRdb applying MiXCR to the reads. Of around 430,000 distinct CDR3 sequences in the sample, roughly 46% were seen once. CDR3 length: 15 residues. Germline CDR1 reads DFQATT; CDR2 reads SNEGSKA (reference sequence). Trimming cost V 3 bases and J 4 bases; bases outside gene matches: 7. The specimen was cultured PBMCs, collected from culture after CMV antigen stimulation. The TCR originated in a human donor in good health (CMV status not recorded). Some clones in this sample may be carry-over from other donors' samples. V and J are TRBV20-1 and TRBJ2-1; 9 nucleotides agree with TRBD1. This chain's CDR3 is CSARLGTGIYNEQFF. CDR3 DNA: TGCAGTGCTAGGCTTGGGACAGGGATATACAATGAGCAGTTCTTC.